Listed below are T cell receptor beta chains from one sample, sequenced in a study of cytomegalovirus exposure and HLA in healthy donors. Method: immunoSEQ multiplex PCR; TCRdb's copy keeps in-frame clones and lacks some. The table records fewer than 250,000 clones, roughly 88% of them present only once. The specimen sequenced was PBMCs. The receptors were gathered from a boy aged 2 to 10 in good health and CMV-seronegative. Each CDR3 is given with its conserved first and last residue. D genes are given only for firm matches. Expanded clones get a size class; other rows say once, few or many, or leave the size out.

j_call: TRBJ2-2; d_call: TRBD1; clone_size: NA; v_call: TRBV5-1; cdr3_nt: TGCGCCAGCAGCCAGACAGGGGGGCTGGCCGGGGAGCTGTTTTTT; cdr3_aa: CASSQTGGLAGELFF
j_call: TRBJ2-3; d_call: TRBD2; clone_size: NA; v_call: TRBV6-5; cdr3_nt: TGTGCCAGCAGTTATAGCGGGAGCACAGATACGCAGTATTTT; cdr3_aa: CASSYSGSTDTQYF
j_call: TRBJ2-7; d_call: NA; clone_size: NA; v_call: TRBV27; cdr3_nt: TGTGCCAGCAGTCCTCATAGCGGATCCTACGAGCAGTACTTC; cdr3_aa: CASSPHSGSYEQYF
j_call: TRBJ2-1; d_call: NA; clone_size: NA; v_call: TRBV29-1; cdr3_nt: TGCAGCGTTGGTTTGGCAGGGGATTACAATGAGCAGTTCTTC; cdr3_aa: CSVGLAGDYNEQFF
j_call: TRBJ1-1; d_call: NA; clone_size: NA; v_call: TRBV2; cdr3_nt: TGTGCCAGCAGTGCAGGGGCGACCACTGAAGCTTTCTTT; cdr3_aa: CASSAGATTEAFF
j_call: TRBJ1-1; d_call: NA; clone_size: NA; v_call: TRBV7-9; cdr3_nt: TGTGCCAGCAGTTTCGACACTGAAGCTTTCTTT; cdr3_aa: CASSFDTEAFF
j_call: TRBJ1-2; d_call: NA; clone_size: NA; v_call: TRBV6-5; cdr3_nt: TGTGCCAGCGGATCCGGGGTTCTCTATGGCTACACCTTC; cdr3_aa: CASGSGVLYGYTF
j_call: TRBJ2-3; d_call: NA; clone_size: NA; v_call: TRBV5-4; cdr3_nt: TGTGCCAGCAGCCGAGGAGGGTTCAGCACAGATACGCAGTATTTT; cdr3_aa: CASSRGGFSTDTQYF
j_call: TRBJ2-7; d_call: NA; clone_size: NA; v_call: TRBV5-5; cdr3_nt: TGTGCCAGCAGCTTAGGGGCCGAGCAGTACTTC; cdr3_aa: CASSLGAEQYF
j_call: TRBJ1-1; d_call: TRBD1; clone_size: few; v_call: TRBV5-4; cdr3_nt: TGTGCCAGCAGCGTCTCTCCCGGGACAGGCTCCTCCCCGGGCACTGAAGCTTTCTTT; cdr3_aa: CASSVSPGTGSSPGTEAFF
j_call: TRBJ1-5; d_call: NA; clone_size: NA; v_call: TRBV10-3; cdr3_nt: TGTGCCACTCAAACAGGGTTGGGCAATCAGCCCCAGCATTTT; cdr3_aa: CATQTGLGNQPQHF
j_call: TRBJ1-1; d_call: NA; clone_size: NA; v_call: TRBV6-1; cdr3_nt: TGTGCCAGCTCCCGGGGAGGGCGGCACACTGAAGCTTTCTTT; cdr3_aa: CASSRGGRHTEAFF
j_call: TRBJ1-2; d_call: NA; clone_size: NA; v_call: TRBV5-1; cdr3_nt: TGCGCCAGCAGCCACAGGCCGCTCTATGGCTACACCTTC; cdr3_aa: CASSHRPLYGYTF
j_call: TRBJ2-7; d_call: NA; clone_size: NA; v_call: TRBV18; cdr3_nt: TGTGCCAGCTCACCACGGGAGAGCTCCTACGAGCAGTACTTC; cdr3_aa: CASSPRESSYEQYF
j_call: TRBJ2-7; d_call: TRBD1; clone_size: NA; v_call: TRBV6-5; cdr3_nt: TGTGCCAGCAGTGCCCGTAGAGGGGGCCTGGACGAGCAGTACTTC; cdr3_aa: CASSARRGGLDEQYF
j_call: TRBJ2-4; d_call: TRBD2; clone_size: NA; v_call: TRBV6-4; cdr3_nt: TGTGCCAGCAGATGGGGGACTAGCGGGAACGGGGCCAAAAACATTCAGTACTTC; cdr3_aa: CASRWGTSGNGAKNIQYF
j_call: TRBJ2-1; d_call: TRBD2; clone_size: NA; v_call: TRBV7-3; cdr3_nt: TGTGCCAGCAGCTCCAGACTAGCGGGGGCCTCCAATGAGCAGTTCTTC; cdr3_aa: CASSSRLAGASNEQFF
j_call: TRBJ2-7; d_call: NA; clone_size: NA; v_call: TRBV29-1; cdr3_nt: TGCAGCGCCACTACTACAGGGTACTACGAGCGGTACTTC; cdr3_aa: CSATTTGYYERYF
j_call: TRBJ2-7; d_call: TRBD2; clone_size: NA; v_call: TRBV2; cdr3_nt: TGTGCCAGCAGTGAAGTTGGGGACTACCTCTACGAGCAGTACTTC; cdr3_aa: CASSEVGDYLYEQYF
j_call: TRBJ1-4; d_call: NA; clone_size: NA; v_call: TRBV13; cdr3_nt: TGTGCCAGCAGCTCCGGGACAAATCATGAAAAACTGTTTTTT; cdr3_aa: CASSSGTNHEKLFF
j_call: TRBJ2-3; d_call: TRBD2; clone_size: NA; v_call: TRBV9; cdr3_nt: TGTGCCAGCAGCGTAGTAGCGGGAAGCACAGATACGCAGTATTTT; cdr3_aa: CASSVVAGSTDTQYF
j_call: TRBJ2-3; d_call: NA; clone_size: NA; v_call: TRBV29-1; cdr3_nt: TGCAGCGTTGGTGGCAGGGTTGCAGATACGCAGTATTTT; cdr3_aa: CSVGGRVADTQYF
j_call: TRBJ2-4; d_call: TRBD1; clone_size: NA; v_call: TRBV19; cdr3_nt: TGTGCCACCCGAACAGGGGCCCCGGACATTCAGTACTTC; cdr3_aa: CATRTGAPDIQYF
j_call: TRBJ2-5; d_call: TRBD2; clone_size: NA; v_call: TRBV4-2; cdr3_nt: TGTGCCAGCAGCCACCCAGGTGGCACCCAGCGGGGGCTGAAAGAGACCCAGTACTTC; cdr3_aa: CASSHPGGTQRGLKETQYF
j_call: TRBJ1-1; d_call: TRBD1; clone_size: NA; v_call: TRBV6-6; cdr3_nt: TGTGCCAGCAGTCGACAGGGGACTGAAGCTTTCTTT; cdr3_aa: CASSRQGTEAFF
j_call: TRBJ2-2; d_call: NA; clone_size: NA; v_call: TRBV19; cdr3_nt: TGTGCCAGTAGTAGGCAGGGGCACGGGGAGCTGTTTTTT; cdr3_aa: CASSRQGHGELFF
j_call: TRBJ2-7; d_call: NA; clone_size: once; v_call: TRBV7-9; cdr3_nt: TGTGCCAGCAGCTTATCGCAGGGCCACGAGCAGTACTTC; cdr3_aa: CASSLSQGHEQYF
j_call: TRBJ2-7; d_call: NA; clone_size: NA; v_call: TRBV6-6; cdr3_nt: TGTGCCAGCAGTCCAGGATATCCCAGCTCCTACGAGCAGTACTTC; cdr3_aa: CASSPGYPSSYEQYF
j_call: TRBJ2-3; d_call: TRBD2; clone_size: NA; v_call: TRBV9; cdr3_nt: TGTGCCAGCAGCGTAGTGCGGGGGGCGGAAGATACGCAGTATTTT; cdr3_aa: CASSVVRGAEDTQYF
j_call: TRBJ2-3; d_call: NA; clone_size: NA; v_call: TRBV18; cdr3_nt: TGTGCCAGCTCACCAGAGGTTTCAAGAACGGATACGCAGTATTTT; cdr3_aa: CASSPEVSRTDTQYF
j_call: TRBJ1-1; d_call: NA; clone_size: NA; v_call: TRBV6-6; cdr3_nt: TGTGCCAGCAGAGACGGACAGAACACTGAAGCTTTCTTT; cdr3_aa: CASRDGQNTEAFF
j_call: TRBJ2-1; d_call: NA; clone_size: NA; v_call: TRBV7-9; cdr3_nt: TGTGCCAGCAGTCCATCTCTGACCGGGAACGGGATGTATGAGCAGTTCTTC; cdr3_aa: CASSPSLTGNGMYEQFF
j_call: TRBJ2-5; d_call: NA; clone_size: NA; v_call: TRBV6-6; cdr3_nt: TGTGCCAGCAGTTATCCTAGACTAGACCCGTTGGAGACCCAGTACTTC; cdr3_aa: CASSYPRLDPLETQYF
j_call: TRBJ2-7; d_call: NA; clone_size: NA; v_call: TRBV7-2; cdr3_nt: TGTGCCAGCAGCCCCCCGGGACTCTCCTACGAGCAGTACTTC; cdr3_aa: CASSPPGLSYEQYF
j_call: TRBJ1-1; d_call: NA; clone_size: NA; v_call: TRBV6-5; cdr3_nt: TGTGCCAGCAGTTACGTGGGTGGCGGCACTGAAGCTTTCTTT; cdr3_aa: CASSYVGGGTEAFF
j_call: TRBJ1-3; d_call: TRBD1; clone_size: NA; v_call: TRBV7-6; cdr3_nt: TGTGCCAGCAGCCCGGACAGGTTCGGCACCATATATTTT; cdr3_aa: CASSPDRFGTIYF
j_call: TRBJ1-5; d_call: NA; clone_size: NA; v_call: TRBV15; cdr3_nt: TGTGCCACCAGCACCGGCAGGTTCCAGCCCCAGCATTTT; cdr3_aa: CATSTGRFQPQHF
j_call: TRBJ1-1; d_call: NA; clone_size: once; v_call: TRBV29-1; cdr3_nt: TGCAGCGTTGGAAGCTACAGGGCCAGGGAGAAAGCTTTCTTT; cdr3_aa: CSVGSYRAREKAFF
j_call: TRBJ2-7; d_call: NA; clone_size: NA; v_call: TRBV13; cdr3_nt: TGTGCCAGCAGCCCCGGGACTGCCCCCGGGCAGTACTTC; cdr3_aa: CASSPGTAPGQYF
j_call: TRBJ1-1; d_call: TRBD1; clone_size: NA; v_call: TRBV5-1; cdr3_nt: TGCGCCAGCAGCGACAGGGGGGCAGCTTTCTTT; cdr3_aa: CASSDRGAAFF
j_call: TRBJ1-1; d_call: NA; clone_size: NA; v_call: TRBV19; cdr3_nt: TGTGCCAGTCGGATTCTGACCCACGGGGACACTGAAGCTTTCTTT; cdr3_aa: CASRILTHGDTEAFF
j_call: TRBJ1-2; d_call: NA; clone_size: NA; v_call: TRBV9; cdr3_nt: TGTGCCAGCAGCGTAGCTTCTTCAGGACTTAACTATGGCTACACCTTC; cdr3_aa: CASSVASSGLNYGYTF
j_call: TRBJ2-7; d_call: NA; clone_size: NA; v_call: TRBV12-5; cdr3_nt: TGTGCTAGTGGTTTTCGGCTAGCGCGAAACTACGAGCAGTACTTC; cdr3_aa: CASGFRLARNYEQYF